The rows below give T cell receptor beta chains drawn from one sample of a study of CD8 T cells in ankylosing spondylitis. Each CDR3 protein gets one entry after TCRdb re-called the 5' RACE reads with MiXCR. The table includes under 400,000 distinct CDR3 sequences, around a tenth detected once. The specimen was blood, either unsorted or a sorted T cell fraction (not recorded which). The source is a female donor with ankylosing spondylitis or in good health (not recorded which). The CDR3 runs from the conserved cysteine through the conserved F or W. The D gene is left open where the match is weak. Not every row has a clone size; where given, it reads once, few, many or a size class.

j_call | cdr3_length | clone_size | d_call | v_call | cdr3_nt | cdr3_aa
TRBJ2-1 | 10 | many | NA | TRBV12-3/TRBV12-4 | TGTGCCACGCGGGAAGGGGAGCAGTTCTTC | CATREGEQFF
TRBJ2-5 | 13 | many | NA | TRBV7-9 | TGTGCCAGCAGCTTACAGGGGAAAGAGACCCAGTACTTC | CASSLQGKETQYF
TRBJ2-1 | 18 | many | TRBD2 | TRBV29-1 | TGCAGCGTTGATTCGGGACTAGCGGGACCATTCTCCTACAATGAGCAGTTCTTC | CSVDSGLAGPFSYNEQFF
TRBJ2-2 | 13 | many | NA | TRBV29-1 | TGCAGCGGGGGGACGGCGAACACCGGGGAGCTGTTTTTT | CSGGTANTGELFF
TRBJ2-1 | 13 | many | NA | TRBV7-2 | TGTGCCAGCAGTATACTAAAGACAGGCGAGCAGTTCTTC | CASSILKTGEQFF
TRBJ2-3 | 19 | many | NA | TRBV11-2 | TGTGCCAGCAGCCCGATGGCGTGGCCAAGGGGCTCTAGCACAGATACGCAGTATTTT | CASSPMAWPRGSSTDTQYF
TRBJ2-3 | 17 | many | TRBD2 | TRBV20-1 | TGCAGTGCTAGAACGAACCAAATGAGCGGGGGCACAGATACGCAGTATTTT | CSARTNQMSGGTDTQYF
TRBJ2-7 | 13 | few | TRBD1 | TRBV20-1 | TGCAGTGCTAGGCCGGACAGGACCTACGAGCAGTACTTC | CSARPDRTYEQYF
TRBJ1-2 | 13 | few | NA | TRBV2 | TGTGCCAGCAGGCGGGGGGAAGGCTATGGCTACACCTTC | CASRRGEGYGYTF
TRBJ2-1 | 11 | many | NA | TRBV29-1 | TGCAGCGGCGGCTTAACCAATGAGCAGTTCTTC | CSGGLTNEQFF
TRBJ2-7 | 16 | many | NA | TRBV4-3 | TGCGCCAGCAGCCAAGATGGAGGCACAGGGAGAGGCGAGCAGTACTTC | CASSQDGGTGRGEQYF
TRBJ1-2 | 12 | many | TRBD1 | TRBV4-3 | TGCGCCAGCAGCCAAGAGGGACAGAGCTACACCTTC | CASSQEGQSYTF
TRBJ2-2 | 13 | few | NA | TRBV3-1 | TGTGCCAGCAGCCATGGGGGAACCGGGGAGCTGTTTTTT | CASSHGGTGELFF
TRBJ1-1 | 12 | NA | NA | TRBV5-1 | TGCGCCAGCAGCGGGGCGGACACTGAAGCTTTCTTT | CASSGADTEAFF
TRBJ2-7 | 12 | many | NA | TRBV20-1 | TGCAGTGCTACCGGCACTGCCTACGAGCAGTACTTC | CSATGTAYEQYF
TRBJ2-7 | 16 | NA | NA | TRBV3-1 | TGTGCCAGCAGCCAAGCGTCGACAGGTACCTTTTTCGAGCAGTACTTC | CASSQASTGTFFEQYF
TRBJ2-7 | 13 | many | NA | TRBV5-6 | TGTGCCAGCAGCTTTGGAGCCAGCTACGAGCAGTACTTC | CASSFGASYEQYF
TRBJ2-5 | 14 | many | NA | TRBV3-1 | TGTGCCAGCAGCCCATGGGTCGTTTCGGAGACCCAGTACTTC | CASSPWVVSETQYF
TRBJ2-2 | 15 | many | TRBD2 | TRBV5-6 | TGTGCCAGCAGCTTTGGACTAGTTAATCCCGGGGAGCTGTTTTTT | CASSFGLVNPGELFF
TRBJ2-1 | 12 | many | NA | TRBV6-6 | TGTGCCAGCAGTTTCCCGGGGGATGAGCAGTTCTTC | CASSFPGDEQFF
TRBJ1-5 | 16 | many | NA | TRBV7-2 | TGTGCCAGCAGCTTAGCCGGGGGACTCTACAATCAGCCCCAGCATTTT | CASSLAGGLYNQPQHF
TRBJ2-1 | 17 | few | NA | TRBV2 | TGTGCCAGCAGTGAAGCGCAAGGGCCCAGCTCCTACAATGAGCAGTTCTTC | CASSEAQGPSSYNEQFF
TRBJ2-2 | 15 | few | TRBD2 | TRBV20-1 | TGCAGTGCTTGGAGCGGGACCGCGAACACCGGGGAGCTGTTTTTT | CSAWSGTANTGELFF
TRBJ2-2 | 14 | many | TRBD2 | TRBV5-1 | TGCGCCAGCAGCTTGGCGTCTAGCGGCGGGGAGCTGTTTTTT | CASSLASSGGELFF
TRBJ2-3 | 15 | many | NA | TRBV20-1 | TGCAGTGCCACCTTCCGTAGACAGGGCACAGATACGCAGTATTTT | CSATFRRQGTDTQYF
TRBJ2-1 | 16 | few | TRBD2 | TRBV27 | TGTGCCAGCAGTCGAACTAGCGGGTTCTATGGGAATGAGCAGTTCTTC | CASSRTSGFYGNEQFF
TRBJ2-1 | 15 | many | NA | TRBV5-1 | TGCGCCAGCAGCTTGGTTGTCTCGGGCCCCAATGAGCAGTTCTTC | CASSLVVSGPNEQFF
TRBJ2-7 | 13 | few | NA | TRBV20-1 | TGCAGTGCCCGAGGGCCTATCGTAGGCGAGCAGTACTTC | CSARGPIVGEQYF
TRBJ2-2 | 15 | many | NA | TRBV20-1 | TGCAGTGCCCCGACAGGGCGGGGGATCACCGGGGAGCTGTTTTTT | CSAPTGRGITGELFF
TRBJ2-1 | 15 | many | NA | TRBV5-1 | TGCGCCAGCAGCCAAGGGGGGGCGGCCTACAATGAGCAGTTCTTC | CASSQGGAAYNEQFF
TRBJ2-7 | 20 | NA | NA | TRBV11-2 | TGTGCCAGCAGCTTATATTTACTCTGGGACAGCCGACTAGCGAGTTACGAGCAGTACTTC | CASSLYLLWDSRLASYEQYF
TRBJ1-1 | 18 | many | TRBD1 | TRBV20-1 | TGCAGTGCTAGAGTTTGGTCGACAGGGACCACCCGGGGCACTGAAGCTTTCTTT | CSARVWSTGTTRGTEAFF
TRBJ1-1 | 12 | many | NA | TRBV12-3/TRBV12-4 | TGTGCCAGCAGCCCATCCGGGTTAGAAGCTTTCTTT | CASSPSGLEAFF
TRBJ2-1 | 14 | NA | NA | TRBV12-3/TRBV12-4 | TGTGCCAGCAGAACGACACGGACGTACAATGAGCAGTTCTTC | CASRTTRTYNEQFF
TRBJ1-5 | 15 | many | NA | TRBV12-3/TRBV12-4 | TGTGCCAGCAGTTTACGCAACCAGGGCAATCAGCCCCAGCATTTT | CASSLRNQGNQPQHF
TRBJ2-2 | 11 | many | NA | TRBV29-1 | TGCAGCGTATTTGGGCCCGGGGAGCTGTTTTTT | CSVFGPGELFF
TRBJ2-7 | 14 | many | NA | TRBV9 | TGTGCCAGCAGCGTAGCTACGATGGGGTACGAGCAGTACTTC | CASSVATMGYEQYF
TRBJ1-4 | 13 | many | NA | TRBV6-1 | TGTGCCAGCTTGGACGGTAGAAATGAAAAACTGTTTTTT | CASLDGRNEKLFF
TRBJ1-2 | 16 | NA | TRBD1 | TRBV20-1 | TGCAGTGCTAGGGACACCGGGACAGGAATTGGCTATGGCTACACCTTC | CSARDTGTGIGYGYTF
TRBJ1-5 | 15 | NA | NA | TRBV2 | TGTGCCAGCAGTGATGATCTTAAGGCGGGTCAGCCCCAGCATTTT | CASSDDLKAGQPQHF
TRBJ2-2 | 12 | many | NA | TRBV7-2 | TGTGCCAGCAGCACCAGGACCGGGGAGCTGTTTTTT | CASSTRTGELFF
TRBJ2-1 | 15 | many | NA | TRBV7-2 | TGTGCCAGCAGCCCTAGGACAGTCATGTACAATGAGCAGTTCTTC | CASSPRTVMYNEQFF
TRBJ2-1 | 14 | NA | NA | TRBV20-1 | TGCAGTGCAAAGCGAGTCGGAGCTCGCAATGAGCAGTTCTTC | CSAKRVGARNEQFF
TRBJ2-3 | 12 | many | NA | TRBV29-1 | TGCAGCGTTGAATTGGGGGCGGATACGCAGTATTTT | CSVELGADTQYF